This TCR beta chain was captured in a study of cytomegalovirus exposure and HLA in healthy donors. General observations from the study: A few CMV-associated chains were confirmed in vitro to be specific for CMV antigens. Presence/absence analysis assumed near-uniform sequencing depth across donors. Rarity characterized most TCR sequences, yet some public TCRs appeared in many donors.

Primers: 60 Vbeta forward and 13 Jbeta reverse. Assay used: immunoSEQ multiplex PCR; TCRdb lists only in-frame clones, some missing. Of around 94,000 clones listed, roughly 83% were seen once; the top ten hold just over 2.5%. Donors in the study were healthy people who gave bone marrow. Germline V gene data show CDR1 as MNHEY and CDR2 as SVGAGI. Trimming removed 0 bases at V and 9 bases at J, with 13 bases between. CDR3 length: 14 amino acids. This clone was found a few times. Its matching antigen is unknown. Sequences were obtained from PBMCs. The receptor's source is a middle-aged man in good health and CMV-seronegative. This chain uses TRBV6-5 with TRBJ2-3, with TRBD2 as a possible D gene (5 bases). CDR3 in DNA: TGTGCCAGCAGTTACTCGAAGGAGGAGAAGACGCAGTATTTT. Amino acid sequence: CASSYSKEEKTQYF.